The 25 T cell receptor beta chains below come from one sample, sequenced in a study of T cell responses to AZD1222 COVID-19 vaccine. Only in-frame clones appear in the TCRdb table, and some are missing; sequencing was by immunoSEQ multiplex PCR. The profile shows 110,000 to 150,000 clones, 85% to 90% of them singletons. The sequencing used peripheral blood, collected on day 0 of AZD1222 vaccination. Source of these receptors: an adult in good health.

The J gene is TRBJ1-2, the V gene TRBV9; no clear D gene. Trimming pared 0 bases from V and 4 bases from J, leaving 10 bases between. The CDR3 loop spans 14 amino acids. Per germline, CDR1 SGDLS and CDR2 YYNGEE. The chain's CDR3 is CASSVGGGAYGYTF. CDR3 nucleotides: TGTGCCAGCAGCGTAGGAGGCGGAGCCTATGGCTACACCTTC.

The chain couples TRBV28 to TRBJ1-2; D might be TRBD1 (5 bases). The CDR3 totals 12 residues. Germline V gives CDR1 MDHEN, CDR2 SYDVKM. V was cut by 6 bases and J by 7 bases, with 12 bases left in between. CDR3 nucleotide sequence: TGTGCCAGCAGCCAGGGTCTGGGTGGCTACACCTTC. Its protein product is CASSQGLGGYTF.

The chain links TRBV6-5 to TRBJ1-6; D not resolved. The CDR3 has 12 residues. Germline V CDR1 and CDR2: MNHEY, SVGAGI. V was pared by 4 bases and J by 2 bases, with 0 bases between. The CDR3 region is CASSSYNSPLHF. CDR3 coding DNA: TGTGCCAGCAGTTCCTATAATTCACCCCTCCACTTT.

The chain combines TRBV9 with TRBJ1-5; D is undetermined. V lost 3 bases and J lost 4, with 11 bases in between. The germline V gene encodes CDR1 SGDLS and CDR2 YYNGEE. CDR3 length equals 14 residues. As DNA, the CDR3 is TGTGCCAGCAGCGGCGCCGGGATAAATCAGCCCCAGCATTTT. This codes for CASSGAGINQPQHF.

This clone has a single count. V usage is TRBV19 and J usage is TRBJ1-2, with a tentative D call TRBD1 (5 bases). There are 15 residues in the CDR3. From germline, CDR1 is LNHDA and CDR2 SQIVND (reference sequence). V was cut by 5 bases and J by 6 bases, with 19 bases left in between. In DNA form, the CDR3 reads TGTGCCAGTAGTGTAACCGGGGGTGAGGCAAATGGCTACACCTTC. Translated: CASSVTGGEANGYTF.

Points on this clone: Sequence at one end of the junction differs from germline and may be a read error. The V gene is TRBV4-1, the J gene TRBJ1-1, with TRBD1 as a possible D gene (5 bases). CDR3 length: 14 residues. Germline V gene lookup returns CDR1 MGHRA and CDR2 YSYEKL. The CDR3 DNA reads TGCGCCCGCAGCCGAACCGGTCAGGGAACTGAAGCTTTCTTT. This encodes CARSRTGQGTEAFF.

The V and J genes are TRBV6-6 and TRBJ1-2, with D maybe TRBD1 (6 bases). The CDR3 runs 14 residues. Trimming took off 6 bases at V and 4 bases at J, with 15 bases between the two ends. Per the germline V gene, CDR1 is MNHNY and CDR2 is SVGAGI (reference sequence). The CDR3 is CASRFGGTPYGYTF. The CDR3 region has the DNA TGTGCCAGCAGATTCGGAGGGACACCCTATGGCTACACCTTC.

CDR3 bases: TGTGCCAGCAGTTACTCGAATGTGGGGGATCAGCCCCAGCATTTT. Encoded protein: CASSYSNVGDQPQHF. This sequence joins TRBV6-5 and TRBJ1-5, with D possibly TRBD1 on 5 matching bases. CDR1 is MNHEY and CDR2 is SVGAGI in the germline V gene. The CDR3 is 15 residues long. V was trimmed by 0 bases and J by 5 bases, leaving 11 bases between them.

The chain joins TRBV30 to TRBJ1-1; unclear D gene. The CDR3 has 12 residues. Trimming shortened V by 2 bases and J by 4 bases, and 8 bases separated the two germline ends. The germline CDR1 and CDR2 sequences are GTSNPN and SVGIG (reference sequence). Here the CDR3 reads CAWSKGGTEAFF. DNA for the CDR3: TGTGCCTGGAGTAAAGGCGGCACTGAAGCTTTCTTT.

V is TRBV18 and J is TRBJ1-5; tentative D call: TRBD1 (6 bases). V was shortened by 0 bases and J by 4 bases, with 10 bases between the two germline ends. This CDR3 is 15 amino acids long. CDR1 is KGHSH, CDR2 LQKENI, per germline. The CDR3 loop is CASSPPGGLNQPQHF. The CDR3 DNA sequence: TGTGCCAGCTCACCACCTGGGGGGCTGAATCAGCCCCAGCATTTT.

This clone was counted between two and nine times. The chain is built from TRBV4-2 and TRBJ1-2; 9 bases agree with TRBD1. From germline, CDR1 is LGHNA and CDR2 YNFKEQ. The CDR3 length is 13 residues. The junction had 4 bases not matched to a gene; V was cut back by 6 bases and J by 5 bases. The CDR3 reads CASRGTGFYGYTF. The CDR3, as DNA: TGTGCCAGCAGAGGGACAGGGTTTTATGGCTACACCTTC.

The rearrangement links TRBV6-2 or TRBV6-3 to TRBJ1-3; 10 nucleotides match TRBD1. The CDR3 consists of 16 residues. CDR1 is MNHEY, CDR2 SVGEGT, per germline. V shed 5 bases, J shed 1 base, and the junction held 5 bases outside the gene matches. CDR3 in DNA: TGTGCCAGCAGTCACCGACAGGGGGCTTCTGGAAACACCATATATTTT. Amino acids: CASSHRQGASGNTIYF.

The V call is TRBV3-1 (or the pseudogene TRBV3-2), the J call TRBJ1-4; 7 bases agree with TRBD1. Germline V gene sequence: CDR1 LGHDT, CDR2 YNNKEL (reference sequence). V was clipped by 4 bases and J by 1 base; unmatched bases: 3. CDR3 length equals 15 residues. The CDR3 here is CASSPRQGTNEKLFF. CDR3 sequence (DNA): TGTGCCAGCAGCCCGAGACAGGGAACTAATGAAAAACTGTTTTTT.

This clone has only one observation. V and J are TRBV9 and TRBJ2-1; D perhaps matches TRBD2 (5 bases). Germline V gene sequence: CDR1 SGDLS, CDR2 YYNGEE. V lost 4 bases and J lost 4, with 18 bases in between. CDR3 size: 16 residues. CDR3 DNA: TGTGCCAGCAGCCTAAACCCGGGCCGAGGGTACAATGAGCAGTTCTTC. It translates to CASSLNPGRGYNEQFF.

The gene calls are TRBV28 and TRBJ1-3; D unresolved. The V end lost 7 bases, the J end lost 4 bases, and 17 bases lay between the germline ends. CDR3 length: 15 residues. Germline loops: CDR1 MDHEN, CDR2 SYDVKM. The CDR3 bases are TGTGCCAGCAATACCAGGTCAACTTTCGGAAACACCATATATTTT. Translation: CASNTRSTFGNTIYF.

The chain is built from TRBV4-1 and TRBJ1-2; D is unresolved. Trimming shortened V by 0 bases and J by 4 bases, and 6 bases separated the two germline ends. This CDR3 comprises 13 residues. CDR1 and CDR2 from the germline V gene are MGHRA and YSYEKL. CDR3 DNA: TGCGCCAGCAGCCAAGATGAGGCCTATGGCTACACCTTC. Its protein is CASSQDEAYGYTF.

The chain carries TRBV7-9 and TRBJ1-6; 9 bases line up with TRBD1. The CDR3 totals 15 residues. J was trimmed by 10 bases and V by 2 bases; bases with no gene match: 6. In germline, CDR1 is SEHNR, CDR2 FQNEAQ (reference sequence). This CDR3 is CASSLPDRGDSPLHF. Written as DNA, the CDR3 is TGTGCCAGCAGCTTACCTGACAGGGGGGACTCACCCCTCCACTTT.

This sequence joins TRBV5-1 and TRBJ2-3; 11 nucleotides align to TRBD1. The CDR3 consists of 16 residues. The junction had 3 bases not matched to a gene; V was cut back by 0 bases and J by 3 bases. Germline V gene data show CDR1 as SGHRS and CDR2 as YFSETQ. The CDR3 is CASSLGDRGRTDTQYF. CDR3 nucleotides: TGCGCCAGCAGCTTGGGGGACAGGGGGAGAACAGATACGCAGTATTTT.

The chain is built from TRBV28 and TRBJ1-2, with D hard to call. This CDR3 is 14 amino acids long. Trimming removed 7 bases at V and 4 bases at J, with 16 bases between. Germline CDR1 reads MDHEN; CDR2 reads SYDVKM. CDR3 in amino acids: CASNTVQSTYGYTF. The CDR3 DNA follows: TGTGCCAGCAACACCGTACAGAGCACCTATGGCTACACCTTC.

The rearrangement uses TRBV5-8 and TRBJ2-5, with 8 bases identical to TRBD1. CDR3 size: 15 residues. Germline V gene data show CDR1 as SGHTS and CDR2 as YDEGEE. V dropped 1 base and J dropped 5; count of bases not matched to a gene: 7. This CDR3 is CASSLRTGIEETQYF. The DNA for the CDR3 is TGTGCCAGCAGCTTGCGGACAGGGATTGAGGAGACCCAGTACTTC.

The CDR3 DNA reads as TGTGCCAGCAGTTTAGGAGGGGCTGGGGCCAACGTCCTGACTTTC. Protein: CASSLGGAGANVLTF. This chain links TRBV27 with TRBJ2-6; tentatively, D is TRBD2 (6 bases). Trimming pared 2 bases from V and 2 bases from J, leaving 7 bases between. Germline values: CDR1 MNHEY, CDR2 SMNVEV (reference sequence). The length of the CDR3 is 15 residues.

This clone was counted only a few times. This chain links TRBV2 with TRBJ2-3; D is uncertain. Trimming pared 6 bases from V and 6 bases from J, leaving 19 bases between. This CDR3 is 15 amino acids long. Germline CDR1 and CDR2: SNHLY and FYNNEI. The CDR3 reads CASRDESTLGDTQYF. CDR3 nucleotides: TGTGCCAGCAGGGATGAATCCACCCTTGGGGATACGCAGTATTTT.

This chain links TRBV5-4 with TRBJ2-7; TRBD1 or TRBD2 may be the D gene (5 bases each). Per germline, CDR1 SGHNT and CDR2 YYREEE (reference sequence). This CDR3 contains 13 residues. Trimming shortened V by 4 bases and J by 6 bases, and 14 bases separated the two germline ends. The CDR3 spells CASSPTGTAEQYF. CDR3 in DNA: TGTGCCAGCAGCCCAACCGGGACCGCCGAGCAGTACTTC. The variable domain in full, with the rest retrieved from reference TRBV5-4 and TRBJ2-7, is ETGVTQSPTHLIKTRGQQVTLRCSSQSGHNTVSWYQQALGQGPQFIFQYYREEENGRGNFPPRFSGLQFPNYSSELNVNALELDDSALYLCASSPTGTAEQYFGPGTRLTVT.

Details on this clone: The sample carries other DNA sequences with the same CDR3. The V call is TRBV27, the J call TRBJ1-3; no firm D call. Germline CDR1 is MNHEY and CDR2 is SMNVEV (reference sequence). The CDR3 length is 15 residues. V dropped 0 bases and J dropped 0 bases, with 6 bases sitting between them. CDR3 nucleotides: TGTGCCAGCAGTTTATCCGGTATCTCTGGAAACACCATATATTTT. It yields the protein CASSLSGISGNTIYF.

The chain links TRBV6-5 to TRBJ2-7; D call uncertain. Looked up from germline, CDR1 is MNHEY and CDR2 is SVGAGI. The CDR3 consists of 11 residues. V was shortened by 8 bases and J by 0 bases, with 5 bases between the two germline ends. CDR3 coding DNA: TGTGCCAGCGCGCGCTCCTACGAGCAGTACTTC. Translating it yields CASARSYEQYF.